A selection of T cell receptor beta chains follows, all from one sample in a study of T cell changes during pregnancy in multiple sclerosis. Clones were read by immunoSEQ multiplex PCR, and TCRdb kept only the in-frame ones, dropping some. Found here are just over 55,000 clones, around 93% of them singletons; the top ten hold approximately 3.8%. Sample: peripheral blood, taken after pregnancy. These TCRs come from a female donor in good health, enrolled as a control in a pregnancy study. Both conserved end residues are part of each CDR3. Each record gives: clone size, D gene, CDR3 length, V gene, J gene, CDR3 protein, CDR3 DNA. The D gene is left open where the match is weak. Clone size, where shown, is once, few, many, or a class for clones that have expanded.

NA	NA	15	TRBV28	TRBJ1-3	CASSFLQGPGNTIYF	TGTGCCAGCAGTTTCCTACAGGGTCCTGGAAACACCATATATTTT
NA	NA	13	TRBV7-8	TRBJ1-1	CASSPTVNTEAFF	TGTGCCAGCAGCCCGACAGTGAACACTGAAGCTTTCTTT
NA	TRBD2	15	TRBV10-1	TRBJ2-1	CASSEPGLADGEQFF	TGCGCCAGCAGTGAGCCGGGACTAGCGGACGGCGAGCAGTTCTTC
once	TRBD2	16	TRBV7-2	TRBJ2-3	CASSPLAGGRTDTQYF	TGTGCCAGCAGCCCTCTAGCGGGGGGTAGGACAGATACGCAGTATTTT
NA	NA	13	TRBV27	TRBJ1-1	CASSLTMNTEAFF	TGTGCCAGCAGCCTGACAATGAACACTGAAGCTTTCTTT
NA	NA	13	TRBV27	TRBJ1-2	CASSFTGNYGYTF	TGTGCCAGCAGTTTTACAGGGAACTATGGCTACACCTTC
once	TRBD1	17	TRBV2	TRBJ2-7	CASSEQSGTGLSYEQYF	TGTGCCAGCAGTGAACAAAGCGGGACAGGGCTCTCCTACGAGCAGTACTTC
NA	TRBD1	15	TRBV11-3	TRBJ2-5	CASSLETGSQETQYF	TGTGCCAGCAGCTTAGAGACAGGGAGTCAAGAGACCCAGTACTTC
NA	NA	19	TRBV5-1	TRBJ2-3	CASSLWGLSQTTSTDTQYF	TGCGCCAGCAGCTTGTGGGGGCTGAGTCAAACCACTAGCACAGATACGCAGTATTTT
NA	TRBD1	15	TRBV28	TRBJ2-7	CASSSLDRDGYEQYF	TGTGCCAGCAGTTCCTTGGACAGGGACGGCTACGAGCAGTACTTC
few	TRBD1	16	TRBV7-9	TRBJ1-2	CASRPHDGQGVVGYTF	TGTGCCAGCAGACCACACGACGGACAGGGGGTAGTAGGCTACACCTTC
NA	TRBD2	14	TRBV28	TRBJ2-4	CASRDSGSKNIQYF	TGTGCCAGCAGAGATAGCGGGAGTAAAAACATTCAGTACTTC
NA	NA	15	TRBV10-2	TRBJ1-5	CASSLRGARELPQHF	TGCGCCAGCAGTTTACGTGGGGCGCGGGAATTGCCCCAGCATTTT
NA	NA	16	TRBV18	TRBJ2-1	CASSPVGGWVRNEQFF	TGTGCCAGCTCACCGGTAGGAGGTTGGGTTCGCAATGAGCAGTTCTTC
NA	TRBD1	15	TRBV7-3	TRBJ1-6	CASSLQTGFGSPLHF	TGTGCCAGCAGCTTACAGACAGGGTTTGGTTCACCCCTCCACTTT